These T cell receptor beta chains were read from a single sample in a study of blood T cell repertoires in COVID-19. Assay: immunoSEQ multiplex PCR; the TCRdb copy retains only in-frame clones and omits some. The sample carries approximately 28,000 clones, approximately 90% recorded once. Sequencing input: peripheral blood. The receptors stem from a human donor in a cohort sampled during active COVID-19. CDR3s include the opening cysteine and the closing phenylalanine or tryptophan. Fields, in order: CDR3 length, V gene, clone size, D gene, J gene, CDR3 DNA, CDR3 protein. A D gene is named only where the DNA matches it firmly. Size tells how often a clone was seen (once, few, many) or the class of an expanded clone, and some rows leave it out.

>16|TRBV5-1|NA|TRBD2|TRBJ2-3
TGCGCCAGCAGCTACACTAGCGGGGGGTACACAGATACGCAGTATTTT
CASSYTSGGYTDTQYF
>16|TRBV27|NA|TRBD2|TRBJ2-7
TGTGCCAGCAGTTTATACGGGACTAGCGGGGTTTACGAGCAGTACTTC
CASSLYGTSGVYEQYF
>14|TRBV27|NA|NA|TRBJ1-1
TGTGCCAGCAGTTTTTTATCCGGGAACACTGAAGCTTTCTTT
CASSFLSGNTEAFF
>14|TRBV7-2|once|TRBD1|TRBJ2-7
TGTGCCAGCAGCCTCCGGACAGGGAGCGACGAGCAGTACTTC
CASSLRTGSDEQYF
>14|TRBV5-1|NA|TRBD1|TRBJ2-5
TGCGCCAGCAGCCCCCAAAAGGACAGGGCTACCCAGTACTTC
CASSPQKDRATQYF
>16|TRBV18|NA|NA|TRBJ1-2
TGTGCCAGCTCACCGTTCCCCGGACAGTCATTCTATGGCTACACCTTC
CASSPFPGQSFYGYTF
>17|TRBV4-2|NA|NA|TRBJ1-1
TGTGCCAGCAGCCAAGATGTTACAGGCCGCGAGAACACTGAAGCTTTCTTT
CASSQDVTGRENTEAFF
>14|TRBV14|NA|NA|TRBJ2-7
TGTGCCAGCAGCCACCTGGTGGCCCCCTACGAGCAGTACTTC
CASSHLVAPYEQYF
>16|TRBV9|once|NA|TRBJ2-1
TGTGCCAGCAGCGTAGGGGGGGATAGCTCCTACAATGAGCAGTTCTTC
CASSVGGDSSYNEQFF
>15|TRBV4-1|NA|TRBD1|TRBJ1-2
TGCGCCAGCAGCCAGGAAAGACAGGGAGACTATGGCTACACCTTC
CASSQERQGDYGYTF
>13|TRBV6-5|NA|NA|TRBJ2-7
TGTGCCAGCAGTTCTACAGGGGCGGGGGAGCAGTACTTC
CASSSTGAGEQYF
>13|TRBV10-3|NA|NA|TRBJ1-6
TGTGCCACCTCACTTGACAGCTATTCACCCCTCCACTTT
CATSLDSYSPLHF
>15|TRBV6-5|medium-sized|NA|TRBJ1-1
TGTGCCAGCTCCTGGCAGGGGTTCGTGAACACTGAAGCTTTCTTT
CASSWQGFVNTEAFF
>15|TRBV29-1|NA|TRBD1|TRBJ1-1
TGCAGCTCCCAGGGGACAGGGTCTTTGAACACTGAAGCTTTCTTT
CSSQGTGSLNTEAFF
>17|TRBV4-3|NA|TRBD1|TRBJ2-1
TGCGCCAGCAGCCGAGAGGGGACAGGGGCCTCCTACAATGAGCAGTTCTTC
CASSREGTGASYNEQFF
>16|TRBV5-4|NA|TRBD2|TRBJ2-3
TGTGCCAGCAGCCGGAGACTAGCGGGGGACACAGATACGCAGTATTTT
CASSRRLAGDTDTQYF
>10|TRBV25-1|NA|NA|TRBJ2-1
TGTGCCAGCGCACTTAATGAGCAGTTCTTC
CASALNEQFF
>14|TRBV29-1|NA|NA|TRBJ2-1
TGCAGCGTTGATGGGCGGGATTACTACAATGAGCAGTTCTTC
CSVDGRDYYNEQFF
>13|TRBV6-5|once|NA|TRBJ1-1
TGTGCCAGCCCCGAGTCGGGGTTGGCTGAAGCTTTCTTT
CASPESGLAEAFF
>18|TRBV10-2|once|TRBD1|TRBJ1-6
TGCGCCAGCAGCGAGACAGGGGGCAGGAGCTCCTATAATTCACCCCTCCACTTT
CASSETGGRSSYNSPLHF
>15|TRBV6-5|NA|TRBD2|TRBJ2-5
TGTGCCAGCAGTCACTTACTAGCGTCGGAAGAGACCCAGTACTTC
CASSHLLASEETQYF
>15|TRBV11-3|NA|NA|TRBJ2-1
TGTGCCAGCAGCCCAACTGGGACTTTGATAAGCGAGCAGTTCTTC
CASSPTGTLISEQFF
>15|TRBV9|NA|TRBD2|TRBJ2-5
TGTGCCAGCAGCGTGGGCGGGGGGGCGGATGAGACCCAGTACTTC
CASSVGGGADETQYF
>15|TRBV27|NA|TRBD2|TRBJ2-3
TGTGCCAGCAGTCGACTAGCGGGGGCCACAGATACGCAGTATTTT
CASSRLAGATDTQYF
>17|TRBV7-9|NA|NA|TRBJ1-6
TGTACCAGCAGCCGCGGACAAAGCAGCTCCTATAATTCACCCCTCCACTTT
CTSSRGQSSSYNSPLHF
>14|TRBV10-3|NA|TRBD2|TRBJ2-7
TGTGCCATCAGTGAGACTAGCGGGGCGCTCGAGCAGTACTTC
CAISETSGALEQYF
>14|TRBV27|NA|NA|TRBJ1-2
TGTGCCAGCAGTTTAGCGCTGACAGTTGGCGGCTACACCTTC
CASSLALTVGGYTF
>21|TRBV4-3|NA|TRBD1|TRBJ1-4
TGCGCCAGCAGCCAAGATCCCCGAGGGACAGGGCGTATCACGACTAATGAAAAACTGTTTTTT
CASSQDPRGTGRITTNEKLFF
>15|TRBV7-2|NA|TRBD2|TRBJ2-7
TGTGCCAGCAGCCAATCTAGCGGGGGTGCCTACGAGCAGTACTTC
CASSQSSGGAYEQYF
>14|TRBV28|NA|TRBD1|TRBJ2-7
TGTGCCAGCAGTCCCACGACCGGACAGGTTTCCGTCCTCTTC
CASSPTTGQVSVLF
>17|TRBV6-4|NA|NA|TRBJ1-2
TGTGCCAGCAGGCGGAAATTTCAGGAGGGACGGAACTATGGCTACACCTTC
CASRRKFQEGRNYGYTF
>14|TRBV28|NA|NA|TRBJ1-4
TGTGCCAGCAGACCACAGCTTTATAATGAAAAACTGTTTTTT
CASRPQLYNEKLFF
>14|TRBV11-2|NA|NA|TRBJ1-1
TGTGCCAGCAGCTTAGGGGGGGAATACACTGAAGCTTTCTTT
CASSLGGEYTEAFF
>16|TRBV7-2|NA|TRBD2|TRBJ2-7
TGTGCCAGCAGCGTAACTAGCGGGGGGGCCTTTTACGAGCAGTACTTC
CASSVTSGGAFYEQYF
>15|TRBV5-1|NA|TRBD1|TRBJ2-7
TGCGCCAGCAGCTTGGCGGGGACAGGAACCTACGAGCAGTACTTC
CASSLAGTGTYEQYF
>13|TRBV5-1|NA|NA|TRBJ2-7
TGCGCCAGCAGCTTGGGGAGCTCCTACGAGCAGTACTTC
CASSLGSSYEQYF
>15|TRBV2|NA|TRBD2|TRBJ2-3
TGTGCCAGCAGGGGGACTAGCGGGGTCTCAGATACGCAGTATTTT
CASRGTSGVSDTQYF
>14|TRBV16|NA|NA|TRBJ1-5
TGTGCCAGCTCTGCAGGTCGAAACAATCAGCCCCAGCATTTT
CASSAGRNNQPQHF
>16|TRBV7-6|NA|TRBD2|TRBJ2-1
TGTGCCAGCAGCTTATCAGGGACTAGCGGGCCTAATGAGCAGTTCTTC
CASSLSGTSGPNEQFF
>13|TRBV7-2|NA|NA|TRBJ2-5
TGTGCCAGCAGCCCTCTCTCCCAAGAGACCCAGTACTTC
CASSPLSQETQYF
>14|TRBV2|NA|TRBD1|TRBJ2-7
TGTGCCAGCAGGCGGACAGGGGGGCACTACGAGCAGTACTTC
CASRRTGGHYEQYF
>11|TRBV11-2|NA|NA|TRBJ2-7
TGTGCCAGCAGCTGGGGGGACGAGCAGTACTTC
CASSWGDEQYF
>16|TRBV4-1|NA|NA|TRBJ2-2
TGCGCCAGCAGACCATTTGGGAGGTTGATCACCGGGGAGCTGTTTTTT
CASRPFGRLITGELFF
>17|TRBV30|NA|NA|TRBJ1-6
TGTGCCTGGAGTGAGGCCCGGACAGCCTTCTATAATTCACCCCTCCACTTT
CAWSEARTAFYNSPLHF
>13|TRBV3-1/TRBV3-2|NA|TRBD2|TRBJ2-1
TGTGCCAGCAGCCAAGCTGGCGGCGGGGGGGAGTTCTTC
CASSQAGGGGEFF
>16|TRBV5-1|NA|TRBD2|TRBJ2-3
TGCGCCAGCAGCGGGACTAGCGGGGGGTGGACAGATACGCAGTATTTT
CASSGTSGGWTDTQYF
>14|TRBV6-5|NA|TRBD1|TRBJ2-3
TGTGCCAGCAGCCCGGGACAGGGTTCAGATACGCAGTATTTT
CASSPGQGSDTQYF
>14|TRBV5-1|NA|NA|TRBJ1-3
TGCGCCAGCAGCTTGGAGTGGGGAGGGGACACCATATATTTT
CASSLEWGGDTIYF
>16|TRBV19|NA|TRBD2|TRBJ2-7
TGTGCCAGTCTTTCGAGCGCGGGACTACCAGCCTACGAGCAGTACTTC
CASLSSAGLPAYEQYF
>12|TRBV7-9|NA|NA|TRBJ2-7
TGTGCCAGCAGTGTGAGCTCCTACGAGCAGTACTTC
CASSVSSYEQYF
>16|TRBV18|few|TRBD2|TRBJ2-2
TGTGCCAGCTCACTAGCGGGGGCGGCGAACACCGGGGAGCTGTTTTTT
CASSLAGAANTGELFF
>13|TRBV24-1|NA|TRBD1|TRBJ2-1
TGTGCCACCAGTGATTTTGGGACAGGGGAGCTGTTCTTC
CATSDFGTGELFF
>12|TRBV28|NA|TRBD1|TRBJ1-1
TGTGCCAGCAGTTCCGGTAGGGGGCAAGCTTTCTTT
CASSSGRGQAFF
>15|TRBV2|once|NA|TRBJ1-1
TGTGCCAGCAGTGAAGACAGGACCATGAACACTGAAGCTTTCTTT
CASSEDRTMNTEAFF
>16|TRBV5-8|NA|NA|TRBJ2-3
TGTGCCAGCAGCTTGGCCGGGACTCCCGGCACAGATACGCAGTATTTT
CASSLAGTPGTDTQYF
>13|TRBV6-4|NA|NA|TRBJ2-1
TGTGCCAGCAGTGACGAGGGTCACAATGAGCAGTTCTTC
CASSDEGHNEQFF
>14|TRBV4-2|NA|TRBD2|TRBJ2-3
TGTGCCAGCAAAAGGACTAGCGACACAGATACGCAGTATTTT
CASKRTSDTDTQYF
>16|TRBV9|NA|TRBD2|TRBJ2-3
TGTGCCAGCAGCGACCCTAGCGGGGGGTTCACAGATACGCAGTATTTT
CASSDPSGGFTDTQYF
>14|TRBV10-3|NA|NA|TRBJ1-6
TGTGCCATCATGGGGGCCGAAAGAAATTCACCCCTCCACTTT
CAIMGAERNSPLHF